This T cell receptor (beta chain) was captured in a study of blood T cell repertoires in COVID-19. Study-wide context: COVID-19 samples from acute and convalescent phases originated in the United States, Italy and Spain.

Measured with immunoSEQ multiplex PCR; TCRdb has only the in-frame clones, and not every one. The table shows about 380,000 clones, with 70% to 90% occurring only once. The V gene lost 2 bases and the J gene lost 6 bases, with 11 bases spanning the gap. The CDR3 is made up of 15 amino acids. Germline CDR1 and CDR2: SGHTA and FQGNSA. The sample was PBMCs or T cells enriched from blood (not recorded which). The chain couples TRBV7-2 to TRBJ1-6; possibly TRBD1 for D (5 bases). This TCR was recovered from a woman aged 18-35 years who had recovered from COVID-19. CDR3 residues: CASSLLSRANSPLHF. The CDR3 region has the DNA TGTGCCAGCAGCTTATTAAGCAGGGCTAATTCACCCCTCCACTTT.